This T cell receptor (beta chain) was recovered during a study of T cells in Graves' hyperthyroidism and ophthalmopathy. Whole-study findings and limits: The model predicted ophthalmopathy a median around 6 months before onset. Also found in blood were most expanded thyroid clonotypes above 0.001.

With regard to this clonotype: Antigen: not known.

The germline CDR1 and CDR2 sequences are KGHSH and LQKENI. V lost 4 bases to trimming and J lost 0 bases, with 14 bases between them. The CDR3 is made up of 16 amino acids. RNA transcripts yielded amplified TCR beta CDR3 regions. HTBI primers were used for first-round RT-PCR of the TCR CDR3. Using its own MiXCR run on the multiplex PCR reads, TCRdb lists one record per CDR3 protein. The sample has approximately 400,000 distinct CDR3 sequences, approximately 13% seen once. The chain has TRBV18 and TRBJ2-3, with D possibly being TRBD2 (5 bases). The TCR sequence derives from a young man with Graves' hyperthyroidism that later progressed to Graves' ophthalmopathy. Sample: blood. CDR3 coding DNA: TGTGCCAGCTCACGGCTGGACTTCGCTAGCACAGATACGCAGTATTTT. Protein: CASSRLDFASTDTQYF.